A selection of T cell receptor beta chains follows, all from one sample in a study of T cell responses to AZD1222 COVID-19 vaccine. Measured with immunoSEQ multiplex PCR; TCRdb has only the in-frame clones, and not every one. The sample carries 150,000 or so clones, about nine tenths recorded once. The sequencing here drew on peripheral blood, taken 28 days after the second AZD1222 dose. The receptors stem from an adult who received the AZD1222 COVID-19 vaccine. Both conserved end residues are part of each CDR3. D genes are given only for firm matches. The size of a clone is reported for some rows only, either as once, few or many, or as a class for expanded clones.

abundance,d_gene,j_gene,v_gene,CDR3aa,CDR3nt
NA,TRBD1,TRBJ1-2,TRBV7-2,CASSSAAGGSGYTF,TGTGCCAGCAGCTCCGCCGCAGGGGGCAGTGGCTACACCTTC
NA,NA,TRBJ2-7,TRBV5-6,CASSLVGEQYF,TGTGCCAGCAGCTTGGTGGGTGAGCAGTACTTC
NA,TRBD1,TRBJ2-1,TRBV27,CASSLGDRAKNEQFF,TGTGCCAGCAGTTTAGGGGACAGGGCAAAGAATGAGCAGTTCTTC
NA,TRBD1,TRBJ1-6,TRBV7-9,CASSYGQVSSYNSPLHF,TGTGCCAGCAGCTACGGACAGGTCAGCTCCTATAATTCACCCCTCCACTTT
NA,TRBD1,TRBJ2-2,TRBV2,CASSGTGGHTGELFF,TGTGCCAGCAGTGGGACAGGGGGCCACACCGGGGAGCTGTTTTTT
NA,NA,TRBJ1-2,TRBV27,CASRDRRANYGYTF,TGTGCCAGCAGGGATCGGCGGGCTAACTATGGCTACACCTTC
once,NA,TRBJ2-5,TRBV7-3,CASSLSGQTRLQETQYF,TGTGCCAGCAGCTTAAGTGGACAGACCCGTCTTCAAGAGACCCAGTACTTC
NA,NA,TRBJ1-2,TRBV7-2,CASSLGTGPRGYTF,TGTGCCAGCAGCTTAGGCACAGGGCCAAGGGGCTACACCTTC
NA,NA,TRBJ1-2,TRBV5-1,CASSSRGGLRDGYTF,TGCGCCAGCAGCTCAAGAGGAGGGCTGCGGGATGGCTACACCTTC
once,TRBD1,TRBJ2-2,TRBV11-3,CASSDTGGAGTGELFF,TGTGCCAGCAGCGACACAGGGGGCGCCGGCACCGGGGAGCTGTTTTTT
NA,NA,TRBJ1-6,TRBV27,CASSSTFNSYNSPLHF,TGTGCCAGCAGTTCGACATTTAACTCCTATAATTCACCCCTCCACTTT
NA,NA,TRBJ1-3,TRBV5-1,CASSLDTSGNTIYF,TGCGCCAGCAGCTTGGATACCTCTGGAAACACCATATATTTT
NA,NA,TRBJ1-1,TRBV6-5,CASSYNRRTEAFF,TGTGCCAGCAGCTATAACCGGCGGACTGAAGCTTTCTTT
NA,NA,TRBJ1-3,TRBV29-1,CSVEGLSGNTIYF,TGCAGCGTTGAAGGACTCTCTGGAAACACCATATATTTT
NA,TRBD1,TRBJ1-1,TRBV14,CASSYTGGTEAFF,TGTGCCAGCAGCTACACAGGGGGCACTGAAGCTTTCTTT
NA,NA,TRBJ1-2,TRBV19,CASSMDTYYGYTF,TGTGCCAGTAGTATGGACACGTACTATGGCTACACCTTC
NA,NA,TRBJ2-2,TRBV28,CASSPGDSGELFF,TGTGCCAGCAGTCCGGGGGATTCCGGGGAGCTGTTTTTT
NA,TRBD1,TRBJ1-2,TRBV6-6,CASNKGQGARQYGYTF,TGTGCCAGCAACAAAGGACAGGGGGCGCGTCAATATGGCTACACCTTC
NA,NA,TRBJ2-3,TRBV19,CASRLATAGEDTQYF,TGTGCCAGTAGACTCGCGACAGCAGGAGAAGATACGCAGTATTTT
NA,TRBD1,TRBJ1-2,TRBV19,CASRLGSRGLYGYTF,TGTGCCAGTAGACTGGGTTCCAGGGGGCTCTATGGCTACACCTTC
NA,NA,TRBJ2-7,TRBV27,CASSWEGRGTFEQYF,TGTGCCAGCAGTTGGGAGGGCAGGGGAACTTTCGAGCAGTACTTC
medium-sized,TRBD1,TRBJ1-5,TRBV7-9,CASSLDDRGQRPQHF,TGTGCCAGCAGCTTAGACGACAGGGGGCAAAGGCCCCAGCATTTT
NA,NA,TRBJ2-2,TRBV9,CASSQLVGPTGELFF,TGTGCCAGCAGTCAACTAGTCGGGCCAACCGGGGAGCTGTTTTTT
once,TRBD2,TRBJ2-1,TRBV5-1,CASSSRTSEGFNNEQFF,TGCGCCAGCAGCTCAAGGACTAGCGAGGGATTTAACAATGAGCAGTTCTTC
NA,TRBD2,TRBJ2-1,TRBV20-1,CSASTGTSGTYNEQFF,TGCAGTGCTAGTACCGGGACTAGCGGGACCTACAATGAGCAGTTCTTC
NA,NA,TRBJ1-3,TRBV10-2,CASSTTSGNTIYF,TGCGCCAGCTCCACCACCTCTGGAAACACCATATATTTT
NA,NA,TRBJ2-7,TRBV5-5,CASSFTGTSSRYEQYF,TGTGCCAGCAGCTTCACGGGTACCAGCTCTCGGTACGAGCAGTACTTC
NA,NA,TRBJ1-4,TRBV7-9,CASSPGNLDEKLFF,TGTGCCAGCAGCCCGGGAAATCTGGACGAAAAACTGTTTTTT
NA,TRBD1,TRBJ2-3,TRBV7-9,CASSRDRVSDTQYF,TGTGCCAGCAGCCGGGACAGGGTTTCAGATACGCAGTATTTT
NA,TRBD1,TRBJ2-7,TRBV4-1,CASSQGQGIYEQYF,TGCGCCAGCAGCCAAGGACAGGGGATCTACGAGCAGTACTTC
NA,TRBD1,TRBJ2-1,TRBV18,CASSPGQVYNEQFF,TGTGCCAGCTCACCCGGACAGGTGTACAATGAGCAGTTCTTC
once,NA,TRBJ1-1,TRBV3-1/TRBV3-2,CASSQVLMNTEAFF,TGTGCCAGCAGCCAAGTGCTTATGAACACTGAAGCTTTCTTT
NA,TRBD1,TRBJ1-6,TRBV6-5,CASSYWTGRNSPLHF,TGTGCCAGCAGTTATTGGACAGGCCGGAATTCACCCCTCCACTTT
NA,NA,TRBJ2-3,TRBV29-1,CSVAWSGHTDTQYF,TGCAGCGTTGCGTGGTCAGGGCACACAGATACGCAGTATTTT
NA,TRBD2,TRBJ2-3,TRBV9,CASSRRLAGSTDTQYF,TGTGCCAGCAGCCGTAGACTAGCGGGGAGCACAGATACGCAGTATTTT
NA,NA,TRBJ2-3,TRBV14,CASSPQLGHYTTDTQYF,TGTGCCAGCAGCCCCCAACTGGGTCACTATACCACAGATACGCAGTATTTT